This is a list of T cell receptor beta chains from one sample in a study of T cell changes during pregnancy in multiple sclerosis. Generated by immunoSEQ multiplex PCR, the TCRdb table keeps only in-frame clones and is missing some. This table holds 35,000 to 55,000 clones, more than 75% found once. The material sequenced was CD8+ T cells from peripheral blood mononuclear cells, taken after pregnancy. The receptors come from a female donor in good health, enrolled as a control in a pregnancy study. Both conserved end residues are part of each CDR3. A D gene is named only where the DNA matches it firmly. Size tells how often a clone was seen (once, few, many) or the class of an expanded clone, and some rows leave it out.

NA	NA	TRBV19	TRBJ1-1	15	CATLRVPGEGAEAFF	TGTGCCACTCTCCGGGTCCCAGGGGAAGGAGCTGAAGCTTTCTTT
NA	NA	TRBV27	TRBJ1-3	15	CASSPTGHSGNTIYF	TGTGCCAGCAGTCCTACGGGTCACTCTGGAAACACCATATATTTT
once	TRBD1	TRBV2	TRBJ2-7	14	CASRTGTGVYEQYF	TGTGCCAGCAGGACCGGGACAGGGGTGTACGAGCAGTACTTC
NA	TRBD2	TRBV6-5	TRBJ2-5	15	CASSYWTSGQETQYF	TGTGCCAGCAGTTACTGGACTAGCGGACAAGAGACCCAGTACTTC
NA	TRBD1	TRBV28	TRBJ2-7	14	CASSLWGQSYEQYF	TGTGCCAGCAGTTTATGGGGACAGTCCTACGAGCAGTACTTC
NA	NA	TRBV27	TRBJ1-1	12	CASSPGGTEAFF	TGTGCCAGCAGCCCGGGGGGCACTGAAGCTTTCTTT
NA	TRBD2	TRBV4-3	TRBJ2-2	18	CASSQGWIYREDTGELFF	TGCGCCAGCAGCCAAGGGTGGATCTATCGGGAGGACACCGGGGAGCTGTTTTTT
NA	NA	TRBV7-9	TRBJ1-4	14	CASSLGGVDEKLFF	TGTGCCAGCAGCTTAGGGGGAGTGGATGAAAAACTGTTTTTT
NA	NA	TRBV29-1	TRBJ1-2	12	CSVERENYGYTF	TGCAGCGTTGAAAGAGAGAACTATGGCTACACCTTC
NA	TRBD1	TRBV27	TRBJ2-7	15	CASSLGTGVDYEQYF	TGTGCCAGCAGTTTAGGGACAGGGGTGGACTACGAGCAGTACTTC
NA	TRBD1	TRBV4-3	TRBJ1-1	17	CASSQDSLGTVNTEAFF	TGCGCCAGCAGCCAAGATAGCCTCGGGACAGTGAACACTGAAGCTTTCTTT
NA	NA	TRBV5-1	TRBJ1-2	12	CASYDTYYGYTF	TGCGCCAGCTACGACACGTACTATGGCTACACCTTC
NA	NA	TRBV11-2	TRBJ1-1	14	CASSWKGGKTEAFF	TGTGCCAGCAGCTGGAAGGGGGGGAAGACTGAAGCTTTCTTT
NA	NA	TRBV4-1	TRBJ1-1	14	CASSQDRLRGEAFF	TGCGCCAGCAGCCAAGATAGGCTCCGGGGGGAAGCTTTCTTT
NA	NA	TRBV27	TRBJ1-5	15	CASSSNTGINQPQHF	TGTGCCAGCAGTTCCAATACAGGCATCAATCAGCCCCAGCATTTT